The present T cell receptor beta chain was sequenced within a study of OX40 agonist ivuxolimab in advanced cancers. The overall study: Cohort: 80% to 85% men, mean age 60, aged roughly 23 to 79. Study observations and caveats: Clonal expansion by week 6 occurred in CD4+ and CD8+ blood T cells (at 0.1 to 3.0 mg/kg). Not determined was the antigen specificity of the expanded peripheral T cells.

Points on this clone: Antigen specificity is unknown.

Libraries were prepared by immunoSEQ multiplex PCR; TCRdb keeps only in-frame clonotypes and omits some of them. The sample records tens of thousands of clones, 70% to 90% being singletons. The germline gives CDR1 SGHDN, CDR2 FVKESK. Trimming shortened V by 5 bases and J by 3 bases, and 8 bases separated the two germline ends. The CDR3 consists of 13 residues. Sequences were derived from CD4+ or CD8+ T cells sorted from blood, sampled in a trial of the OX40 agonist ivuxolimab. The chain uses TRBV14 and TRBJ1-5; D is ambiguous. This clonotype originated in an adult with an advanced solid tumor such as melanoma, head and neck, liver or kidney cancer. The CDR3 nucleotides are TGTGCCAGCAGCTACACTTACAATCAGCCCCAGCATTTT. Translation gives CASSYTYNQPQHF.